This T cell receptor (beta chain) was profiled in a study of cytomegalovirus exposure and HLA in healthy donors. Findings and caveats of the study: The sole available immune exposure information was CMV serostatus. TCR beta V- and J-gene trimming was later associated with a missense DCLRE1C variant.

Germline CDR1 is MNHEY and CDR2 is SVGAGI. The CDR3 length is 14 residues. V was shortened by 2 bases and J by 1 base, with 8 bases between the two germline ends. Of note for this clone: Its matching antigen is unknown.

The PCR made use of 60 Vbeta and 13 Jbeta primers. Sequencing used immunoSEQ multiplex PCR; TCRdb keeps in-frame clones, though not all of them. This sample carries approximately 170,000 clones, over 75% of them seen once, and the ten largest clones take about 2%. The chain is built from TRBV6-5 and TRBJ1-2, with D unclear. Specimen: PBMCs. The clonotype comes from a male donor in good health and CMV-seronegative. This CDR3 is CASSYSVSNYGYTF. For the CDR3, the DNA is TGTGCCAGCAGTTACAGCGTTAGTAACTATGGCTACACCTTC.